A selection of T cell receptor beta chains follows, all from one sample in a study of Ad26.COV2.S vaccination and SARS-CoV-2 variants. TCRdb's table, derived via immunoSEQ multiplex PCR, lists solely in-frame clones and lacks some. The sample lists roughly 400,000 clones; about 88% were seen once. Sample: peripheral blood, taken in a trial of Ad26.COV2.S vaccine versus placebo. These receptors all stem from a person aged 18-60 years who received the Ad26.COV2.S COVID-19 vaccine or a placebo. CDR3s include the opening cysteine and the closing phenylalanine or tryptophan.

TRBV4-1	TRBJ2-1	CASSQVPAVSSYNEQFF
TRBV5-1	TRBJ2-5	CASRETSGARGTQYF
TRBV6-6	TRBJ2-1	CASSYGPSLYNEQFF
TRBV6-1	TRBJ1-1	CASSPHLQGSEAFF
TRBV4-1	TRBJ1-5	CASSQIQGARRPQHF
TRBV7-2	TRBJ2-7	CASSPSGARYEQYF
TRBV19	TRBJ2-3	CASSGSWGSTDTQYF
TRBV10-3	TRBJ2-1	CATGSGGRGDEQFF
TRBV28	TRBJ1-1	CASSLGHRATEAFF
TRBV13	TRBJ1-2	CASSLSGNYGYTF
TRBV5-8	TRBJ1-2	CASSPDRFAGYTF
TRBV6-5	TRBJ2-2	CASSFGVNTGELFF
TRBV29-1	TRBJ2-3	CSAIRGASRRTDTQYF
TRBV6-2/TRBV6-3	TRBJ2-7	CASSYSGGFYEQYF
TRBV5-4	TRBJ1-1	CASTLDSRNTEAFF
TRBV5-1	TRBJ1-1	CASSSGTGGTEAFF
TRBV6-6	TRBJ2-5	CASGRPQETQYF
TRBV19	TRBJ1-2	CASSMRGAYGYTF
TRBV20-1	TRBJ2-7	CSAGVTNEQYF
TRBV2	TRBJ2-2	CASSDRWKTNTGELFF
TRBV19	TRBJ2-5	CASSVSGTAQETQYF
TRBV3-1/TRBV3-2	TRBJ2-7	CASSLDVVREQYF
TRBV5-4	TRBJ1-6	CASSLGQGRHSPLHF
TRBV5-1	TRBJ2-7	CASSLVKAGGTEQYF
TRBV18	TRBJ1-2	CASSPVPTGAIYTF
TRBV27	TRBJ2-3	CASSLRSGLSTDTQYF
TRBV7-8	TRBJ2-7	CASSLKGMDYEQYF
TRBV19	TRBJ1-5	CASSLPGGNQPQHF
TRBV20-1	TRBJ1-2	CSASLPGWDYGYTF